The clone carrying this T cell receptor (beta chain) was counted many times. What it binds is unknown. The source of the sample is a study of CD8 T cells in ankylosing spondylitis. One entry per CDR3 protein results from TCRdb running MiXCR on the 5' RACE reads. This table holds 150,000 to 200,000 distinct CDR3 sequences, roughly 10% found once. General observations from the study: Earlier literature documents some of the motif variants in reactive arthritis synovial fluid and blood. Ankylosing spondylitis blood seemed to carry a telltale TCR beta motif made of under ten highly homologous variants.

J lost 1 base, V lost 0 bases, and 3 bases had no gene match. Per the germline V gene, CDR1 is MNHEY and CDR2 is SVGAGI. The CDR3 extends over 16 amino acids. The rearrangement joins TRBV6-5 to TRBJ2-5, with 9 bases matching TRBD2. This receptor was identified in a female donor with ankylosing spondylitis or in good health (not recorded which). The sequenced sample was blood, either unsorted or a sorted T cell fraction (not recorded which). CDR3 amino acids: CASSYSSTSGQETQYF. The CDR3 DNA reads TGTGCCAGCAGTTACTCTTCGACTAGCGGCCAAGAGACCCAGTACTTC.